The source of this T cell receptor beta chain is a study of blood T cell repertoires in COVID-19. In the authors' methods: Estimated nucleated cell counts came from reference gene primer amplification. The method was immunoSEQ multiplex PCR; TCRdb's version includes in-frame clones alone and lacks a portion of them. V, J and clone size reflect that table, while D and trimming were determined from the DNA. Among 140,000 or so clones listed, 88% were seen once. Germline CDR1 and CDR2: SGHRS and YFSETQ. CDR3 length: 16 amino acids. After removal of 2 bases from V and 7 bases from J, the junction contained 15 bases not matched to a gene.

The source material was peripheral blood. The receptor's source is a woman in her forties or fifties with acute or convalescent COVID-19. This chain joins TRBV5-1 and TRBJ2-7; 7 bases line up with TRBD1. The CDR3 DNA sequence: TGCGCCAGCAGCTTATCTGTTCTAACAGGGGCCGAGGAGCAGTACTTC. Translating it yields CASSLSVLTGAEEQYF.